This T cell receptor beta chain was retrieved from a study of T cell repertoires in cytomegalovirus infection. TCRdb itself ran the reads through MiXCR, one entry per CDR3 protein. The repertoire holds hundreds of thousands of distinct CDR3 sequences, with just under 30% as singletons. This CDR3 spans 15 amino acids. Trimming removed 5 bases from V and 8 bases from J; junction bases left unmatched: 8. CDR1 is SGHAT, CDR2 FQNNGV, per germline. The table lists this clonotype with a few counts. Its antigen is still unknown. Sequencing was performed on cultured PBMCs, taken from culture after CMV antigen stimulation. The chain is built from TRBV11-2 and TRBJ2-1; 11 bases fit TRBD2. The sequence came from a human donor in good health (CMV status not recorded). Some clones in this sample may be carry-over from other donors' samples. DNA of the CDR3: TGTGCCAGCAGCGCCCGACTAGCGGGGCAGGATGAGCAGTTCTTC. This gives the protein CASSARLAGQDEQFF.